This is a list of T cell receptor beta chains from one sample in a study of blood T cells in healthy people across ages. A single record per CDR3 protein comes from TCRdb applying MiXCR to the 5' RACE reads. The sample holds around 1.1 million distinct CDR3 sequences, under 40% seen once. Specimen: blood. The receptors derive from a man between 18 and 29 years old in good health. Both conserved end residues are part of each CDR3. D genes are given only for firm matches. The size field is filled for only some rows; it gives once, few, many or a size class.

V	D	J	size	DNA	CDR3
TRBV4-1	TRBD2	TRBJ2-1	few	TGCGCCAGCAGCCCACCAAGCGGGGGTTACAATGAGCAGTTCTTC	CASSPPSGGYNEQFF
TRBV7-6	NA	TRBJ1-1	few	TGTGCCAGCAGTCCCGGCTTTGATGGGAATGGGCTTGAAGCTTTCTTT	CASSPGFDGNGLEAFF
TRBV20-1	TRBD2	TRBJ2-1	NA	TGCAGTGCTAGAGATGGACTAGCGGGGGCTACCTCCTACAATGAGCAGTTCTTC	CSARDGLAGATSYNEQFF
TRBV5-1	NA	TRBJ2-1	few	TGCGCCAGCAGCTTGGACTACACCTCCTACAATGAGCAGTTCTTC	CASSLDYTSYNEQFF
TRBV20-1	NA	TRBJ2-7	NA	TGCAGTGCTAGTCTCAGGGTCCACGAGCAGTACTTC	CSASLRVHEQYF
TRBV7-8	NA	TRBJ1-2	NA	TGTGCCAGCAGCTTAGGCCGGAATATGAACTATGGCTACACCTTC	CASSLGRNMNYGYTF
TRBV2	TRBD2	TRBJ2-1	NA	TGTGCCAGCAGTGAAGCGCTTCATGCGGGGGGCCCCCGGTCTAGCTCCTACAATGAGCAGTTCTTC	CASSEALHAGGPRSSSYNEQFF
TRBV24-1	NA	TRBJ2-3	NA	TGTGCCACCAGCGCCCGGGGGATTAGCACAGATACGCAGTATTTT	CATSARGISTDTQYF
TRBV4-1	NA	TRBJ1-6	few	TGCGCCAGCAGCCAAGTGGGGAATTCACCCCTCCACTTT	CASSQVGNSPLHF
TRBV7-2	NA	TRBJ2-2	once	TGTGCCAGCAGCTTATGGGGGACCGCGAACACCGGGGAGCTGTTTTTT	CASSLWGTANTGELFF
TRBV20-1	NA	TRBJ1-1	few	TGCAGTGCTAGACAGGCGAACACTGAAGCTTTCTTT	CSARQANTEAFF
TRBV4-2	TRBD1	TRBJ2-7	NA	TGTGCCAGCAGCCACCGCACAGGGGGAGGCTCATACGAGCAGTACTTC	CASSHRTGGGSYEQYF
TRBV6-5	TRBD2	TRBJ2-7	few	TGTGCCAGCAGTCGACTAGCGGAGAGCTCCTACGAGCAGTACTTC	CASSRLAESSYEQYF
TRBV27	TRBD1	TRBJ1-2	NA	TGTGCCAGCGGATACTCTGACAGGGTTGGTGGCTACACCTTC	CASGYSDRVGGYTF
TRBV7-9	NA	TRBJ1-5	NA	TGTGCCAGCAGCTTCTCGGCGGACGGGGAGCCCCAGCATTTT	CASSFSADGEPQHF
TRBV6-5	NA	TRBJ2-2	NA	TGTGCCAGCAGTTACCGAGCAACAATGGGGCCGAGGAACACCGGGGAGCTGTTTTTT	CASSYRATMGPRNTGELFF
TRBV16	NA	TRBJ1-2	NA	TGTGCCAGCAGCCAATCATTCCTTGGCTATGGCTACACCTTC	CASSQSFLGYGYTF
TRBV6-2/TRBV6-3	NA	TRBJ2-1	few	TGTGCCAGCACGGGCCCCGGTGAGCAGTTCTTC	CASTGPGEQFF
TRBV27	TRBD1	TRBJ2-1	few	TGTGCCAGCAGTTTATCGACAGGGTTCAATGAGCAGTTCTTC	CASSLSTGFNEQFF
TRBV3-1	NA	TRBJ2-3	few	TGTGCCAGCAGCCAAGACAGAAACGGCGCAGATACGCAGTATTTT	CASSQDRNGADTQYF
TRBV7-6	NA	TRBJ2-2	once	TGTGCCAGCAGCCTGAACCCGAACACCGGGGAGCTGTTTTTT	CASSLNPNTGELFF
TRBV12-3/TRBV12-4	NA	TRBJ2-6	many	TGTGCCAGCAGTGGGTCTGGGGCCAACGTCCTGACTTTC	CASSGSGANVLTF
TRBV4-2	NA	TRBJ2-1	NA	TGTGCCAGCAGCCACCAGTGGGATGAGCAGTTCTTC	CASSHQWDEQFF
TRBV21-1	NA	TRBJ2-1	NA	TGTGCCAGCAGCAAACGTCGAGGGGAGGTGTACGAGCAGTTCTTC	CASSKRRGEVYEQFF
TRBV6-2/TRBV6-3	TRBD1	TRBJ2-2	few	TGTGCCAGCAGGCCGACAGGGACCGGGGAGCTGTTTTTT	CASRPTGTGELFF
TRBV10-3	TRBD2	TRBJ2-1	few	TGTGCCATCAGTGCGGGACTAGAAATCGATGAGCAGTTCTTC	CAISAGLEIDEQFF
TRBV11-3	TRBD2	TRBJ2-1	NA	TGTGCCAGCAGCTTAGGTGGGACTAGCCCTCGTAATGAGCAGTTCTTC	CASSLGGTSPRNEQFF
TRBV12-3/TRBV12-4	NA	TRBJ1-2	NA	TGTGCCAACAGTTTGGGTCCAGGGAACTATGGCTACACCTTC	CANSLGPGNYGYTF
TRBV5-1	NA	TRBJ2-4	NA	TGCGCCAGCAGCTCAGGGGCGGCCAAAAACATTCAGTACTTC	CASSSGAAKNIQYF